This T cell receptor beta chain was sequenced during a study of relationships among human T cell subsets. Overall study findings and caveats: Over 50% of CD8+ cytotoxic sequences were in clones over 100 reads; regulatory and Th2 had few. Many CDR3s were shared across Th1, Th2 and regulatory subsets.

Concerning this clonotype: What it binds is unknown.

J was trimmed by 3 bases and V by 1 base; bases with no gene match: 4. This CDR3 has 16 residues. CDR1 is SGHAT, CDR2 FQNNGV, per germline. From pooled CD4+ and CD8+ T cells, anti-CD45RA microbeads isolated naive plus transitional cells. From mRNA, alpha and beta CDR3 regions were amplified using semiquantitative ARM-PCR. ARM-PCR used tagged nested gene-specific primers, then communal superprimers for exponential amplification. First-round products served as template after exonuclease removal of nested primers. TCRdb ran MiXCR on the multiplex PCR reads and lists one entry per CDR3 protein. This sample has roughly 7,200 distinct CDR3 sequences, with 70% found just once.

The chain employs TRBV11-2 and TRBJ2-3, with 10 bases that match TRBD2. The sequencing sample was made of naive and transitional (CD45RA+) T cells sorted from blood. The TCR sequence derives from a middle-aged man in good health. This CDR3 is CASSLAPGLATDTQYF. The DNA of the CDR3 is TGTGCCAGCAGCTTAGCCCCGGGACTAGCGACAGATACGCAGTATTTT.